This TCR beta chain was identified during a study of shared clonotypes between healthy human individuals. General study points: Owing to a small donor count, the genetic and exposure-history diversity represented was limited. Measured sharing among donors was expected to vary with sequencing depth.

Per the original methods: Filtering differed since immunoSEQ provided only junctions, with no quality scores. The method was immunoSEQ multiplex PCR; TCRdb's version includes in-frame clones alone and lacks a portion of them. V and J calls and clone size follow that table, whereas D and trimming were derived from the DNA. The data show around 2.1 million clones, 90% to 97% seen once. Turning to this clone: Its target is unknown.

V shed 5 bases and J 3 bases; nucleotides not matched to a gene: 12. Germline CDR1 SGHAT, CDR2 FQNNGV. The CDR3 totals 16 residues. Donors, without exception, were Caucasian adults residing in Nashville, Tennessee. The TCR comes from a man aged 18 to 35 in good health. The sequencing sample was made of naive CD4+ T cells sorted from blood. Subset defined: CD45RA+ positively selected. V gene TRBV11-2 combines with J gene TRBJ1-2; 7 bases line up with TRBD1. The CDR3 coding sequence is TGTGCCAGCAGCACCCGACAGGGCGGTAACTACTATGGCTACACCTTC. Encoded protein: CASSTRQGGNYYGYTF.